This TCR beta chain derives from a study of blood T cell repertoires in COVID-19. About the study: In each case, the material was cDNA or gDNA derived from T cells, B-cell-depleted T cells, or PBMCs.

The study assigned cohorts using participant-reported clinical history. All recovered Cohort 3 donors got two negative PCRs, got clearance, or saw symptom resolution. Germline V CDR1 and CDR2: SEHNR, FQNEAQ (reference sequence). The V gene lost 4 bases and the J gene lost 2 bases, with 18 bases spanning the gap. The CDR3 runs 17 residues. This clone appeared a few times. The method was immunoSEQ multiplex PCR; TCRdb's version includes in-frame clones alone and lacks a portion of them. The sample has 180,000 or so clones; approximately 85% are singletons. The genes are TRBV7-9 and TRBJ2-1; weak D call: TRBD1 (5 bases). The sequence derives from a man between 35 and 55 years old who had recovered from COVID-19. The sequenced sample consisted of PBMCs or T cells enriched from blood (not recorded which). The CDR3 spells CASSYPQGKGTYNEQFF. Written as DNA, the CDR3 is TGTGCCAGCAGCTACCCTCAGGGAAAAGGGACCTACAATGAGCAGTTCTTC. Looking up the rest from reference TRBV7-9 and TRBJ2-1 gives the full variable domain: DTGVSQNPRHKITKRGQNVTFRCDPISEHNRLYWYRQTLGQGPEFLTYFQNEAQLEKSRLLSDRFSAERPKGSFSTLEIQRTEQGDSAMYLCASSYPQGKGTYNEQFFGPGTRLTVL.